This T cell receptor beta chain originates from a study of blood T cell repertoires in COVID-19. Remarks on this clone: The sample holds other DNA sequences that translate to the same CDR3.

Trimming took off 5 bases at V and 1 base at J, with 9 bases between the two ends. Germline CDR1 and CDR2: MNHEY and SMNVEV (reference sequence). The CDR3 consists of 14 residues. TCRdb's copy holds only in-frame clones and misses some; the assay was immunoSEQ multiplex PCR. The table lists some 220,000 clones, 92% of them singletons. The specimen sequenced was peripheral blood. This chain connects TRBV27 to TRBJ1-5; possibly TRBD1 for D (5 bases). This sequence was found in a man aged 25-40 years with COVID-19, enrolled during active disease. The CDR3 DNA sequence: TGTGCCAGCAGTCCCCAGGGCAGCAATCAGCCCCAGCATTTT. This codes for CASSPQGSNQPQHF.